This entry concerns a single T cell receptor (beta chain). The DNA input per sorted-subset replicate PCR was roughly 210 ng, corresponding to 30,000 or so T cell genomes. Some clones are missing from TCRdb's copy, which holds only in-frame ones; the method was immunoSEQ multiplex PCR. This sample has a few million clones, with over 85% found just once. This CDR3 is 15 amino acids long. V gave up 6 bases and J gave up 1 base, with 15 bases separating them. From germline, CDR1 is SEHNR and CDR2 FQNEAQ (reference sequence). The record originates from a study of shared clonotypes between healthy human individuals.

The sample comprised naive CD4+ T cells sorted from blood. The subset denotes: CD45RA+ positively selected. The sequence was collected from a man aged 18-30 years in good health. This rearrangement joins TRBV7-9 to TRBJ1-1, with D maybe TRBD1 (6 bases). The CDR3 bases are TGTGCCAGCAGATGGGGGTCAGGGGCGAACACTGAAGCTTTCTTT. This translates into CASRWGSGANTEAFF.